This section outlines one T cell receptor beta chain sequence together with its context. Its cognate antigen is unknown. Replicate PCRs for unsorted PBMC used about 330 ng DNA (about 30,000 T cell genomes). Method: immunoSEQ multiplex PCR; TCRdb's copy keeps in-frame clones and lacks some. The sample consists of approximately 500,000 clones, 79% of them appearing once. Among the donors, all were Caucasian adults who lived in Nashville, Tennessee. The data belong to a study of shared clonotypes between healthy human individuals. Study-wide results and limits: Clonotype sharing among donors was thought likely to change with sequencing depth. With few donors, the genetic and exposure-history diversity represented was limited.

The CDR3 sequence is 8 residues long. The genes are TRBV3-2 and TRBJ2-7. TRBV3-2 is annotated as a pseudogene. The receptor's source is a woman aged 40 to 49 in good health. Some clones in this sample may be carry-over from other donors' samples. Specimen: PBMCs. CDR3 DNA: TGTGCCAGCAGCCAAAGGGCCTTC. Translating gives CASSQRAF.